The 30 T cell receptor beta chains given below trace back to one sample, sequenced in a study of blood T cell repertoires in COVID-19. The method was immunoSEQ multiplex PCR; TCRdb's version includes in-frame clones alone and lacks a portion of them. The sample consists of approximately 99,000 clones, 60% to 85% of them appearing once. The sequenced material came from peripheral blood. Receptors originate from an elderly woman with active or convalescent COVID-19.

The chain employs TRBV6-5 and TRBJ1-1, with 7 positions matching TRBD1. Germline CDR1 reads MNHEY; CDR2 reads SVGAGI. Unmatched junction bases numbered 3, after V lost 6 bases and J lost 8 bases. The CDR3 loop spans 11 amino acids. The CDR3 sequence: CASSDRDEAFF. CDR3 nucleotides: TGTGCCAGCAGCGACAGGGACGAAGCTTTCTTT.

The J gene is TRBJ2-3, the V gene TRBV7-9; possibly TRBD1 for D (5 bases). This CDR3 spans 15 amino acids. Germline V gene lookup returns CDR1 SEHNR and CDR2 FQNEAQ (reference sequence). V was shortened by 4 bases and J by 0 bases, with 11 bases between the two germline ends. In DNA form, the CDR3 reads TGTGCCAGCAGCTCGCAGGGCGGAAGCACAGATACGCAGTATTTT. Its protein is CASSSQGGSTDTQYF. The full variable domain, rest sourced from reference TRBV7-9 and TRBJ2-3, is DTGVSQNPRHKITKRGQNVTFRCDPISEHNRLYWYRQTLGQGPEFLTYFQNEAQLEKSRLLSDRFSAERPKGSFSTLEIQRTEQGDSAMYLCASSSQGGSTDTQYFGPGTRLTVL.

The chain joins TRBV25-1 to TRBJ2-2; TRBD1 aligns across 12 bases. Germline V gene sequence: CDR1 MGHDK, CDR2 SYGVNS. This CDR3 contains 15 residues. V shed 4 bases and J 6 bases; nucleotides not matched to a gene: 3. The CDR3 protein is CASSVGTGGSGELFF. DNA of the CDR3: TGTGCCAGCAGTGTCGGGACAGGGGGCTCCGGGGAGCTGTTTTTT.

The chain is built from TRBV9 and TRBJ2-7; 9 bases line up with TRBD2. The CDR3 length is 14 residues. J gave up 3 bases and V 0 bases, and 1 base lay outside the gene matches. Germline CDR1 reads SGDLS; CDR2 reads YYNGEE. The CDR3 here is CASSVGTSVYEQYF. For the CDR3, the DNA is TGTGCCAGCAGCGTAGGGACTAGCGTCTACGAGCAGTACTTC.

This clone has just one count. The rearrangement links TRBV5-4 to TRBJ2-5; D is possibly TRBD2 (5 bases). The germline gives CDR1 SGHNT, CDR2 YYREEE (reference sequence). Trimming shortened V by 0 bases and J by 3 bases, and 12 bases separated the two germline ends. This CDR3 has 15 residues. The CDR3 loop is CASSLEISDEETQYF. As DNA, the CDR3 is TGTGCCAGCAGCTTGGAGATTAGCGATGAAGAGACCCAGTACTTC. The whole variable domain, remainder taken from reference TRBV5-4 and TRBJ2-5, is ETGVTQSPTHLIKTRGQQVTLRCSSQSGHNTVSWYQQALGQGPQFIFQYYREEENGRGNFPPRFSGLQFPNYSSELNVNALELDDSALYLCASSLEISDEETQYFGPGTRLLVL.

This chain uses TRBV2 with TRBJ2-5, with D maybe TRBD1 (6 bases). This CDR3 spans 14 amino acids. Deletions cut 2 bases from V and 2 bases from J, with 9 bases between. The germline CDR1 and CDR2 sequences are SNHLY and FYNNEI. The CDR3 is CASSELQGQETQYF. CDR3 nucleotides: TGTGCCAGCAGTGAATTGCAGGGGCAAGAGACCCAGTACTTC.

The chain combines TRBV4-3 with TRBJ2-2, with D possibly TRBD2 on 5 matching bases. The V gene lost 0 bases and the J gene lost 6 bases, with 11 bases spanning the gap. The CDR3 sequence is 15 residues long. The V gene's germline CDR1 is LGHNA and CDR2 YSLEER. The CDR3 loop reads CASSQDPWGAGELFF. The DNA for the CDR3 is TGCGCCAGCAGCCAAGACCCGTGGGGAGCCGGGGAGCTGTTTTTT.

The chain uses TRBV18 and TRBJ2-2; tentatively, D is TRBD2 (6 bases). The CDR3 length is 15 residues. Trimming shortened V by 8 bases and J by 4 bases, and 17 bases separated the two germline ends. Germline V gives CDR1 KGHSH, CDR2 LQKENI. The CDR3 loop is CASPEGRDPTGELFF. In DNA, the CDR3 is TGTGCCAGCCCCGAAGGGCGGGACCCCACCGGGGAGCTGTTTTTT.

The rearrangement joins TRBV28 to TRBJ1-1; 8 bases match TRBD1. The CDR3 loop spans 14 amino acids. The V gene end was trimmed by 1 base and the J gene end by 4 bases; junction bases not matched to a gene: 2. Germline-derived CDR1 and CDR2 are MDHEN and SYDVKM. The CDR3 DNA sequence: TGTGCCAGCAGTTTATTTACAGGGGGCACTGAAGCTTTCTTT. Translation: CASSLFTGGTEAFF.

This clone was detected only once. The chain recombines TRBV11-2 with TRBJ2-1; 8 bases fit TRBD1. CDR3 size: 14 residues. The trim removed 0 bases at V and 15 bases at J, leaving 10 bases unmatched. Germline V gene sequence: CDR1 SGHAT, CDR2 FQNNGV. The CDR3 is CASSLEGQGLSRFF. The CDR3 region has the DNA TGTGCCAGCAGCTTAGAAGGACAGGGTTTATCACGGTTCTTC.

V usage is TRBV29-1 and J usage is TRBJ2-7; 7 nucleotides line up with TRBD1. Germline CDR1 SQVTM, CDR2 ANQGSEA. J gave up 5 bases and V 2 bases, and 12 bases lay outside the gene matches. The CDR3 loop spans 15 amino acids. The CDR3 nucleotides read TGCAGCGTTGAAACCGGGGACAGAACCCTAAACGAGCAGTACTTC. Its protein is CSVETGDRTLNEQYF.

The chain uses TRBV21-1 and TRBJ1-6; the tabulated D call, TRBD1, remains unverified against the DNA. TRBV21-1 is a recognized pseudogene. The CDR3 loop spans 14 amino acids. The CDR3: CASTPRGYNSPLHF. In DNA form, the CDR3 reads TGTGCCAGCACCCCCAGGGGTTATAATTCACCCCTCCACTTT.

This clone was seen only a few times. The V gene is TRBV6-5, the J gene TRBJ2-1; 12 bases fit TRBD2. This CDR3 region has 14 residues. Germline V gene sequence: CDR1 MNHEY, CDR2 SVGAGI. J gave up 7 bases and V 2 bases, and 0 bases lay outside the gene matches. CDR3 sequence reads: CASSYGLAGNEQFF. CDR3 DNA sequence: TGTGCCAGCAGTTACGGACTAGCGGGGAATGAGCAGTTCTTC.

This clone has just one count. The chain recombines TRBV29-1 with TRBJ2-1, with D maybe TRBD1 (6 bases). CDR3 length: 15 residues. CDR1 and CDR2 from the germline V gene are SQVTM and ANQGSEA. V dropped 7 bases and J dropped 2 bases, with 18 bases sitting between them. The CDR3 nucleotides are TGCAGCGCGGGTCAGGGGACCAACGCCTACAATGAGCAGTTCTTC. Amino acids: CSAGQGTNAYNEQFF.

This clone has just a few counts. This chain links TRBV18 with TRBJ2-3, with 7 nucleotides matching TRBD2. Per germline, CDR1 KGHSH and CDR2 LQKENI. CDR3 size: 16 residues. Unmatched junction bases numbered 9, after V lost 3 bases and J lost 3 bases. CDR3 region: CASSPLAERGTDTQYF. CDR3 in DNA: TGTGCCAGCTCACCGCTAGCGGAAAGGGGTACAGATACGCAGTATTTT.

V and J are TRBV5-4 and TRBJ2-1; 7 nucleotides align to TRBD1. Trimming took 9 bases from V and 4 from J; bases not matched to a gene: 7. CDR1 is SGHNT, CDR2 YYREEE, per germline (reference sequence). The CDR3 spans 13 residues. For the CDR3, the DNA is TGTGCCACCGTGGCAGGGGGATACAATGAGCAGTTCTTC. Amino acids: CATVAGGYNEQFF. The variable domain in full, with the rest retrieved from reference TRBV5-4 and TRBJ2-1, is ETGVTQSPTHLIKTRGQQVTLRCSSQSGHNTVSWYQQALGQGPQFIFQYYREEENGRGNFPPRFSGLQFPNYSSELNVNALELDDSALYLCATVAGGYNEQFFGPGTRLTVL.

This clone was observed a handful of times. The chain carries TRBV28 and TRBJ1-6; 9 bases fit TRBD1. CDR1 and CDR2 from the germline V gene are MDHEN and SYDVKM. Losses at the gene ends were 6 bases for V and 7 bases for J; bases not matched to a gene: 4. There are 14 residues in the CDR3. As DNA, the CDR3 is TGTGCCAGCAGAGGGACAGGGAGGAATTCACCCCTCCACTTT. Protein: CASRGTGRNSPLHF.

The chain couples TRBV18 to TRBJ2-1; weak D call: TRBD1 (6 bases). The CDR3 loop spans 15 amino acids. Trimming shortened V by 2 bases and J by 4 bases, and 12 bases separated the two germline ends. Germline assignment: CDR1 KGHSH and CDR2 LQKENI. This chain's CDR3 is CASSPGRTGYNEQFF. The CDR3 coding sequence is TGTGCCAGCTCACCAGGGCGAACAGGGTACAATGAGCAGTTCTTC.

DNA for the CDR3: TGCAGTGCTAGTGGTCTAGCGGGCTTCAGGGATACGCAGTATTTT. Its translation is CSASGLAGFRDTQYF. The chain recombines TRBV20-1 with TRBJ2-3, with 8 bases fitting TRBD2. Germline V lookup: CDR1 DFQATT, CDR2 SNEGSKA (reference sequence). The CDR3 has 15 residues. The V gene end was trimmed by 3 bases and the J gene end by 6 bases; junction bases not matched to a gene: 11.

In this sample, this clone turned up a few times. J is TRBJ2-5 and V is TRBV7-9; TRBD1 aligns across 7 bases. The V segment lost 4 bases and the J segment 1 base; nucleotides outside the gene matches: 3. The CDR3 is made up of 14 amino acids. Germline V lookup: CDR1 SEHNR, CDR2 FQNEAQ (reference sequence). The CDR3 is CASSSRDSQETQYF. CDR3 DNA sequence: TGTGCCAGCAGCTCCCGGGACAGCCAAGAGACCCAGTACTTC. Looking up the rest from reference TRBV7-9 and TRBJ2-5 gives the full variable domain: DTGVSQNPRHKITKRGQNVTFRCDPISEHNRLYWYRQTLGQGPEFLTYFQNEAQLEKSRLLSDRFSAERPKGSFSTLEIQRTEQGDSAMYLCASSSRDSQETQYFGPGTRLLVL.

The DNA for the CDR3 is TGTGCCAGCAGCCCCCCTAGCGGGAGGGATACCGGGGAGCTGTTTTTT. Its protein product is CASSPPSGRDTGELFF. The genes are TRBV7-9 and TRBJ2-2, with TRBD2 matching over 12 bases. The CDR3 sequence is 16 residues long. Germline values: CDR1 SEHNR, CDR2 FQNEAQ (reference sequence). The V gene end was trimmed by 5 bases and the J gene end by 5 bases; junction bases not matched to a gene: 6.

The chain recombines TRBV6-6 with TRBJ1-4; no clear D. The V gene's germline CDR1 is MNHNY and CDR2 SVGAGI (reference sequence). CDR3 length: 14 amino acids. Trimming stripped 5 bases from V and 0 bases from J, with 7 bases between. CDR3 bases: TGTGCCAGCAGTACGGTTCCAACTAATGAAAAACTGTTTTTT. This sequence encodes CASSTVPTNEKLFF.

This chain uses TRBV11-2 with TRBJ2-1; a weak D match, TRBD1 (6 bases). Germline assignment: CDR1 SGHAT and CDR2 FQNNGV. V dropped 3 bases and J dropped 4 bases, with 10 bases sitting between them. CDR3 length equals 14 residues. CDR3 DNA sequence: TGTGCCAGCAGCTTGGGCAGGGGATACAATGAGCAGTTCTTC. Its translation is CASSLGRGYNEQFF.

This chain joins TRBV30 and TRBJ1-2; D might be TRBD1 (5 bases). V lost 2 bases, J lost 8 bases, and 15 bases lay in between. The CDR3 contains 13 residues. Per germline, CDR1 GTSNPN and CDR2 SVGIG (reference sequence). The CDR3 is CAWSRSGTFGYTF. The CDR3 DNA sequence: TGTGCCTGGAGTCGATCAGGGACTTTCGGCTACACCTTC.

The chain's CDR3 is CASSLLSGVEQFF. The CDR3 DNA reads as TGTGCCAGCAGTTTATTATCGGGAGTTGAGCAGTTCTTC. V usage is TRBV27 and J usage is TRBJ2-1, with D perhaps TRBD2 (6 bases). The V end was cut by 1 base, the J end by 9 bases, with 10 bases between. This CDR3 contains 13 residues. Germline-derived CDR1 and CDR2 are MNHEY and SMNVEV (reference sequence).

This clone was observed a few times. The chain employs TRBV5-4 and TRBJ2-2, with TRBD2 identical over 7 bases. Germline-derived CDR1 and CDR2 are SGHNT and YYREEE (reference sequence). Trimming cost V 1 base and J 4 bases; bases outside gene matches: 4. There are 15 residues in the CDR3. As DNA, the CDR3 is TGTGCCAGCAGCTTGCCGGGAGGCGGCACCGGGGAGCTGTTTTTT. Amino acids: CASSLPGGGTGELFF.

CDR3 nucleotide sequence: TGTGCCAGCAGCGTAGACCCCAGGGGTCTGCGGGAGACCCAGTACTTC. Translation: CASSVDPRGLRETQYF. V usage is TRBV9 and J usage is TRBJ2-5, with D maybe TRBD1 (6 bases). This CDR3 contains 16 residues. Per germline, CDR1 SGDLS and CDR2 YYNGEE. Trimming removed 0 bases from V and 5 bases from J, with 17 bases in between. Supplemented by reference TRBV9 and TRBJ2-5, the full variable domain reads DSGVTQTPKHLITATGQRVTLRCSPRSGDLSVYWYQQSLDQGLQFLIQYYNGEERAKGNILERFSAQQFPDLHSELNLSSLELGDSALYFCASSVDPRGLRETQYFGPGTRLLVL.

The rearrangement joins TRBV7-2 to TRBJ2-7; 12 positions agree with TRBD2. CDR3 length equals 17 residues. The germline CDR1 and CDR2 sequences are SGHTA and FQGNSA. The J segment lost 4 bases and the V segment lost 6 bases, leaving 13 bases of the junction unmatched. This CDR3 is CASRRLAGVGGSYEQYF. Here the CDR3 DNA reads TGTGCCAGCAGGAGACTAGCGGGAGTAGGGGGTTCGTACGAGCAGTACTTC.

This clone was observed a single time. The chain is built from TRBV7-9 and TRBJ1-2, with TRBD1 matching 7 bases. This CDR3 spans 14 amino acids. After removal of 7 bases from V and 4 bases from J, the junction contained 9 bases not matched to a gene. CDR1 and CDR2 from the germline V gene are SEHNR and FQNEAQ (reference sequence). CDR3 nucleotides: TGTGCCAGCACCAAGTCGGGACAGACCTATGGCTACACCTTC. Its protein product is CASTKSGQTYGYTF. The full variable domain, with the rest looked up from reference TRBV7-9 and TRBJ1-2, is DTGVSQNPRHKITKRGQNVTFRCDPISEHNRLYWYRQTLGQGPEFLTYFQNEAQLEKSRLLSDRFSAERPKGSFSTLEIQRTEQGDSAMYLCASTKSGQTYGYTFGSGTRLTVV.

This clone was found a few times. The chain couples TRBV29-1 to TRBJ2-5, with D maybe TRBD2 (5 bases). Per the germline V gene, CDR1 is SQVTM and CDR2 is ANQGSEA. V was trimmed by 3 bases and J by 5 bases, leaving 10 bases between them. The CDR3 has 12 amino acids. The CDR3 bases are TGCAGCGTTGACCGCCCGGGGGAGACCCAGTACTTC. Protein product: CSVDRPGETQYF.